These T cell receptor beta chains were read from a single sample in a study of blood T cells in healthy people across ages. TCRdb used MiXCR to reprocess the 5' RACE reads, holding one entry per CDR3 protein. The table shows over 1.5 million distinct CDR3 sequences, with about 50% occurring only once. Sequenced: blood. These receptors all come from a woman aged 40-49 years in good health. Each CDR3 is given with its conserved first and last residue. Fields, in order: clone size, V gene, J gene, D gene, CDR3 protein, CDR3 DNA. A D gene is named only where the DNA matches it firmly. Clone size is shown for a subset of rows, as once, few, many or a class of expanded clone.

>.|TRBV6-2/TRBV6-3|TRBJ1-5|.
CASTERRTSYNQPQHF
TGTGCCAGCACCGAACGGAGGACCAGCTACAATCAGCCCCAGCATTTT
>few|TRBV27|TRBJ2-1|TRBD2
CASSQGGGAPSYNEQFF
TGTGCCAGCAGTCAGGGCGGGGGGGCCCCCTCCTACAATGAGCAGTTCTTC
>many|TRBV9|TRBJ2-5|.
CASSVDTQYF
TGTGCCAGCAGCGTGGATACCCAGTACTTC
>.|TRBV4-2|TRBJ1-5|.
CASSQEGVGQPQHF
TGTGCCAGCAGCCAAGAAGGGGTCGGGCAGCCCCAGCATTTT
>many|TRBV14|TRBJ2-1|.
CASSQNLGYNEQFF
TGTGCCAGCAGCCAAAACCTAGGTTACAATGAGCAGTTCTTC
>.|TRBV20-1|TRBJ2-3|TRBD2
CSASRLAGGGDHTDTQYF
TGCAGTGCTAGTAGGCTAGCGGGGGGAGGAGATCACACAGATACGCAGTATTTT
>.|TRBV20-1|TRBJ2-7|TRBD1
CSARGTASSYEQYF
TGCAGTGCTAGGGGGACAGCTTCTTCCTACGAGCAGTACTTC
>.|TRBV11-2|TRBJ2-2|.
CASSPVGAGTGELFF
TGTGCCAGCAGCCCTGTGGGGGCTGGGACCGGGGAGCTGTTTTTT
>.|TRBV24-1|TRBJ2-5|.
CATSDDSRETQYF
TGTGCCACCAGTGATGACAGTCGGGAGACCCAGTACTTC
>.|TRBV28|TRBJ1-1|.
CASSERGGTEAFF
TGTGCCAGCAGTGAACGCGGGGGAACTGAAGCTTTCTTT
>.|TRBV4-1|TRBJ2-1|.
CASSRQDRGAKDEQFF
TGCGCCAGCAGCCGTCAGGATCGGGGGGCAAAGGATGAGCAGTTCTTC